This T cell receptor (beta chain) is drawn from a study of shared clonotypes between healthy human individuals. Study-level results: Limited genetic and exposure-history diversity came from having few donors. With a few donors compared, around 5% of naive CD4 clonotypes were shared. When compared with the clonotypes that were shared by all four sorted-subset donors, the non-shared clonotypes turned out to have lower generation probabilities.

Germline V gives CDR1 LGHNA, CDR2 YNFKEQ. The ends lost 0 bases at V and 3 bases at J; junction bases unmatched: 8. This CDR3 spans 19 amino acids. Regarding this clone: Antigen: not known.

Only in-frame clones appear in the TCRdb table, and some are missing; sequencing was by immunoSEQ multiplex PCR. The sample carries approximately 2.4 million clones, approximately 95% recorded once. Sequencing used naive CD4+ T cells sorted from blood. Described subset: CD45RA+ positively selected. The chain employs TRBV4-2 and TRBJ2-3; 14 bases map to TRBD2. This receptor was taken from a man aged 18 to 29 in good health. The CDR3, as DNA: TGTGCCAGCAGCCAAGATCCCCCGACTAGCGGGGGGGCTACAGATACGCAGTATTTT. This translates into CASSQDPPTSGGATDTQYF.